This T cell receptor beta chain was sequenced during a study of early T cells in non-severe SARS-CoV-2 infection. At the level of the study: Bulk RNA taken from unsorted whole blood was sequenced, leaving chains unpaired.

MiXCR, applied by TCRdb to the 5' RACE reads, yields one record per CDR3 protein. This table has roughly 90,000 distinct CDR3 sequences, less than 15% appearing once. V was clipped by 4 bases and J by 4 bases, with 16 bases between them. Germline V CDR1 and CDR2: ENHRY, SYGVKD. The CDR3 runs 15 residues. This clonotype was recorded many times. The receptor was isolated from an adult who was a healthcare worker with PCR-confirmed SARS-CoV-2 infection or an uninfected control (not recorded which). The sequenced sample was whole blood. The chain employs TRBV10-3 and TRBJ1-2, with a tentative D call TRBD1 (6 bases). The CDR3 is CAISGAGQNSYGYTF. As DNA, the CDR3 is TGTGCCATCAGTGGTGCCGGACAGAACAGCTATGGCTACACCTTC.